Reported below is one T cell receptor beta chain. Using immunoSEQ multiplex PCR, the repertoire was profiled, and TCRdb retains in-frame clones only, with some absent. The sample records about 360,000 clones, around 88% being singletons. The CDR3 is made up of 13 amino acids. V shed 6 bases, J shed 7 bases, and the junction held 7 bases outside the gene matches. Germline lookup yields CDR1 SQVTM and CDR2 ANQGSEA. This specimen comes from a study of blood T cell repertoires in COVID-19. The sequenced material came from peripheral blood. The receptor was derived from a woman in her sixties with COVID-19, enrolled during active disease. The gene calls are TRBV29-1 and TRBJ1-4; 8 bases line up with TRBD1. The CDR3 reads CSVQGQVGEKLFF. The CDR3 region has the DNA TGCAGCGTCCAGGGACAGGTCGGTGAAAAACTGTTTTTT.